One sample yielded the 17 T cell receptor beta chains listed below, sequenced in a study of T cells in Graves' hyperthyroidism and ophthalmopathy. The source material, RNA transcripts, was used to amplify TCR beta CDR3 regions. Initially, a first-round RT-PCR of the TCR CDR3 employed the HTBI primer set. TCRdb reprocessed the multiplex PCR reads with MiXCR, giving one entry per CDR3 protein. Seen here are under 450,000 distinct CDR3 sequences, roughly 14% observed once, and the top ten hold about 7.7%. Sequenced: blood. The receptors shown here come from a woman under 30 with Graves' hyperthyroidism.

There are a few counts of this clonotype. The chain couples TRBV5-1 to TRBJ2-5, with 8 bases identical to TRBD1. In germline, CDR1 is SGHRS, CDR2 YFSETQ. Losses at the gene ends were 4 bases for V and 4 bases for J; bases not matched to a gene: 9. The CDR3 runs 15 residues. CDR3: CASSGMDRVGETQYF. DNA for the CDR3: TGCGCCAGCAGCGGGATGGACAGGGTGGGAGAGACCCAGTACTTC.

This clonotype occurred many times. V and J are TRBV12-3 or TRBV12-4 and TRBJ2-1; 7 positions match TRBD2. Unmatched junction bases numbered 4, after V lost 1 base and J lost 7 bases. The CDR3 runs 14 residues. CDR3 in amino acids: CASSLDWGGNEQFF. The CDR3, as DNA: TGTGCCAGCAGTTTAGACTGGGGGGGTAATGAGCAGTTCTTC.

At least ten counts were recorded for this clonotype. DNA of the CDR3: TGTGCCAGCAGCTTGGAACAGGGAGTCTCACCCCTCCACTTT. The encoded protein is CASSLEQGVSPLHF. The chain is built from TRBV5-6 and TRBJ1-6; a possible D gene is TRBD1 (6 bases). Trimming left V 0 bases short and J 10 bases short, with 11 bases between. Germline CDR1 and CDR2: SGHDT and YYEEEE. The CDR3 runs to 14 residues.

V usage is TRBV20-1 and J usage is TRBJ2-3; 10 positions agree with TRBD1. CDR1 DFQATT and CDR2 SNEGSKA come from the germline V gene (reference sequence). V lost 3 bases and J lost 3; bases outside the gene matches: 6. The CDR3 covers 15 residues. CDR3 bases: TGCAGTGCTAGGGACAGACAGGGGGCAACAGATACGCAGTATTTT. It specifies CSARDRQGATDTQYF.

The CDR3 reads CASSPPRASIRNEQYF. The CDR3 region has the DNA TGTGCCAGCAGTCCACCTAGGGCCTCGATCCGTAACGAGCAGTACTTC. The chain combines TRBV12-3 or TRBV12-4 with TRBJ2-7; D uncertain. The V end was cut by 5 bases, the J end by 5 bases, with 22 bases between. The CDR3 runs 16 residues.

This clonotype has ten or more counts. The chain couples TRBV29-1 to TRBJ2-5, with D possibly matching TRBD2 (6 bases). V was shortened by 1 base and J by 3 bases, with 15 bases between the two germline ends. CDR1 is SQVTM, CDR2 ANQGSEA, per germline. The CDR3 is 15 residues long. CDR3 sequence: CSVEGRGRAKETQYF. The CDR3 coding sequence is TGCAGCGTTGAAGGGCGGGGCAGGGCTAAAGAGACCCAGTACTTC. Together with reference TRBV29-1 and TRBJ2-5, the CDR3 gives the full variable domain: SAVISQKPSRDICQRGTSLTIQCQVDSQVTMMFWYRQQPGQSLTLIATANQGSEATYESGFVIDKFPISRPNLTFSTLTVSNMSPEDSSIYLCSVEGRGRAKETQYFGPGTRLLVL.

This clonotype was seen at least ten times. J is TRBJ2-4 and V is TRBV7-3, with D perhaps TRBD2 (7 bases). This CDR3 region has 14 residues. CDR1 SGHTA and CDR2 FQGTGA come from the germline V gene. The V end was cut by 2 bases, the J end by 8 bases, with 13 bases between. The CDR3 DNA reads TGTGCCAGCAGCTTAGGGGGGGCAACAGACATTCAGTACTTC. This translates into CASSLGGATDIQYF.

This chain links TRBV2 with TRBJ2-7; 8 bases map to TRBD1. Germline values: CDR1 SNHLY, CDR2 FYNNEI. The CDR3 covers 15 residues. The V segment lost 6 bases and the J segment 2 bases; nucleotides outside the gene matches: 9. CDR3 residues: CASRAHPTGAYEQYF. CDR3 nucleotides: TGTGCCAGCAGAGCCCACCCGACAGGGGCCTACGAGCAGTACTTC.

This clonotype occurred once. Mismatch with germline at one junction end may stem from a read error. The chain employs TRBV10-2 and TRBJ1-6; 9 bases map to TRBD1. The CDR3 has 15 amino acids. The germline gives CDR1 WSHSY, CDR2 SAAADI. For the CDR3, the DNA is TGTGCCAGCAGTTACGGGACAGGGACTAATTCACCCCTCCACTTT. As protein: CASSYGTGTNSPLHF.

V is TRBV12-5 and J is TRBJ2-3; unclear D gene. Trimming shortened V by 1 base and J by 2 bases, and 4 bases separated the two germline ends. Looked up from germline, CDR1 is LGHNT and CDR2 is FRNRAP. This CDR3 is built from 13 residues. CDR3 sequence reads: CASGLAYTDTQYF. CDR3 bases: TGTGCTAGTGGTTTGGCCTACACAGATACGCAGTATTTT.

This clonotype was recorded at least ten times. This chain links TRBV30 with TRBJ1-6; D is undetermined. The CDR3 covers 14 residues. CDR1 is GTSNPN and CDR2 is SVGIG in the germline V gene (reference sequence). V lost 3 bases and J lost 6, with 12 bases in between. The CDR3 is CAWREYTPNSPLHF. CDR3 in DNA: TGTGCCTGGAGAGAGTACACTCCTAATTCACCCCTCCACTTT.

This chain joins TRBV5-1 and TRBJ1-1; TRBD1 is a possible D gene (5 bases). The CDR3 contains 18 residues. Germline values: CDR1 SGHRS, CDR2 YFSETQ. V lost 5 bases to trimming and J lost 3 bases, with 26 bases between them. CDR3 loop: CASRQIRRGLPVDTEAFF. The DNA of the CDR3 is TGCGCCAGCAGACAAATTAGACGGGGCCTACCTGTCGACACTGAAGCTTTCTTT.

This clonotype turned up a few times. The chain carries TRBV2 and TRBJ2-7, with TRBD1 matching over 10 bases. Germline V gene lookup returns CDR1 SNHLY and CDR2 FYNNEI. The CDR3 sequence is 13 residues long. Losses at the gene ends were 10 bases for V and 5 bases for J; bases not matched to a gene: 8. DNA for the CDR3: TGTGCCACGACAGGGGGCGAAACCCACGAGCAGTACTTC. It yields the protein CATTGGETHEQYF.

This clonotype turned up a few times. This chain uses TRBV29-1 with TRBJ1-2; D unresolved. Trimming left V 3 bases short and J 2 bases short, with 7 bases between. Germline lookup yields CDR1 SQVTM and CDR2 ANQGSEA. The CDR3 loop spans 12 amino acids. CDR3 sequence (DNA): TGCAGCGTTGAGGAGGGAAACTATGGCTACACCTTC. Translating gives CSVEEGNYGYTF.

Worth noting for this clonotype: A much larger clone lies one base from this, so it may be a read error. The V and J genes are TRBV28 and TRBJ2-1, with a tentative D call TRBD2 (6 bases). The CDR3 has 15 amino acids. V lost 5 bases to trimming and J lost 9 bases, with 20 bases between them. The germline CDR1 and CDR2 sequences are MDHEN and SYDVKM. The CDR3 DNA is TGTGCCAGCAGTGTGGGGGGACCCCGAGGCGTTGAGCAGTTCTTC. It yields the protein CASSVGGPRGVEQFF.

This clonotype was found many times. The chain joins TRBV29-1 to TRBJ2-4; 9 bases are a match to TRBD1. The CDR3 loop spans 14 amino acids. V was clipped by 0 bases and J by 9 bases; unmatched bases: 6. The V gene's germline CDR1 is SQVTM and CDR2 ANQGSEA. Here the CDR3 reads CSVEETLGQGIQYF. The CDR3, as DNA: TGCAGCGTTGAAGAGACATTGGGACAGGGCATTCAGTACTTC.

There are many counts of this clonotype. V and J are TRBV5-1 and TRBJ1-2, with 8 bases lining up with TRBD1. Germline CDR1 and CDR2: SGHRS and YFSETQ. The CDR3 spans 15 residues. J gave up 7 bases and V 2 bases, and 10 bases lay outside the gene matches. The CDR3 bases are TGCGCCAGCAGCTTCACCAGGGGGCCAACTGGTGGCTACACCTTC. Encoded protein: CASSFTRGPTGGYTF.